This TCR beta chain was sequenced in a study of T cells in Graves' hyperthyroidism and ophthalmopathy (dated by TCRdb to about 2019). At the level of the whole study: Peripheral blood was sampled at the time of initial diagnosis, prior to any treatment. To identify TCR V-J signatures that set the groups apart, the researchers used a discovery cohort of 100 patients, made up of roughly 45 with Graves' ophthalmopathy and about 59 with stable Graves' hyperthyroidism. An independent validation cohort of 18 to 20 hyperthyroidism patients and 17 patients who later progressed to ophthalmopathy tested prospective prediction of ophthalmopathy. For training and testing, the 100 patients in the discovery cohort were randomly divided in a 7:3 ratio. The study also compared thyroid tissue and blood T-cell repertoires from about six Graves' hyperthyroidism patients. Following sampling, methimazole starting at 30 mg daily was given to hyperthyroidism patients, and high-dose intravenous methylprednisolone was given to ophthalmopathy patients. TCR Vbeta CDR3 sequencing of fewer than 150 peripheral blood samples (more than 40 ophthalmopathy, 75 or so hyperthyroidism and roughly 17 progressor patients) is reported in the paper. Overall study outcomes, separate from this receptor: A model built on a 13 V-J signature distinguished ophthalmopathy from stable hyperthyroidism, reaching over 85% sensitivity and 81% to 83% specificity in cross-validation and 80%/75% in testing. Most expanded thyroid clonotypes (frequency above 0.001) were also found in blood, which suggests that blood repertoires may mirror thyroid immune responses. Sample size was not statistically predetermined, and blinding of investigators to group allocation was not performed. During validation, the model predicted progression to ophthalmopathy a median of about 6.5 months ahead of onset, with more than 55% sensitivity and 72% to 80% specificity.

Amplification of TCR beta CDR3 regions was carried out from RNA transcripts. A first-round RT-PCR of the TCR CDR3 used the HTBI primer set with the Qiagen OneStep RT-PCR kit. Libraries were constructed in a second round of multiplex PCR, after which size selection and purification were performed. Paired-end sequencing of the libraries was performed with 100 bp reads on an Illumina HiSeq2000. The original pipeline was this. SOAPnuke was used to process the raw data, throwing out any read that contained adapters or uncalled bases, had a mean Phred below 15, or lacked an exact constant-primer or identifier match. High-quality paired reads were merged using COPE v1.2.5, and each unique nucleotide sequence was defined as a clonotype. MiTCR v1.1 was used to align clonotypes to the IMGT TRBV, TRBD and TRBJ reference segments. Only V-J combinations with frequency above 0.0001, covering 99.2% of repertoires, were analysed. The TCS score was defined as F50 (clonal expansion) divided by E x V (chaos), with BLOSUM62-based TCRdist calculated between CDR3 peptides within each V-J. Welch's t-statistics and random forest reduced roughly 540 V-J features to some 14, which were used in a naive Bayes classifier (R e1071). TCRdb reran the public reads through fastp at Q25 and MiXCR, keeping productive beta chains. Merged by CDR3 protein, the rows form single entries marked with the most common genes and DNA. The V and J calls were not made by the authors but by TCRdb's processing. The sample profile shows fewer than 450,000 distinct CDR3 sequences; 15% to 20% of them were found once. 34% of the sample comes from the top ten.

This clonotype was recorded at least ten times. It has no known antigen specificity. Base qualities are not recorded, but no much larger clone differs from it by a single base. The germline V gene specifies MDHEN as CDR1 and SYDVKM as CDR2. From cysteine to phenylalanine, the CDR3 is 13 amino acids long. Only CDR3 DNA is held: 39 bases, read in frame from base 1. Between the V and J ends, shortened by 7 bases and 6 bases respectively, the junction contains 13 bases. Hyperthyroidism patients were newly diagnosed, had a disease duration of under 2 months, and were aged 18 to 65 years. Any patient with an uncontrolled infection, another autoimmune disease, pregnancy or lactation was excluded. Diagnoses relied on clinical symptoms, serum thyroxine and TRAb, thyroid ultrasound and orbital computed tomography. Blood from progressor patients was drawn when they were first diagnosed with hyperthyroidism, before any ophthalmopathy symptoms appeared. PBMCs were isolated from around 10 ml of fresh peripheral blood by Ficoll-Paque density gradient centrifugation. Progressor patients were defined as those initially diagnosed with Graves' hyperthyroidism in whom ophthalmopathy developed during follow-up. Total RNA was extracted with Trizol reagent, and quality was checked on an Agilent 2100 Bioanalyzer.

The source is a woman aged 30 to 39 with Graves' hyperthyroidism that later progressed to Graves' ophthalmopathy. Recombination linked TRBV28 to TRBJ1-5; the D gene lacks a confident call. Sequencing was carried out using blood. The CDR3 here reads CASKDTLGQPQHF. The DNA sequence is as follows: TGTGCCAGCAAAGACACCTTGGGTCAGCCCCAGCATTTT.